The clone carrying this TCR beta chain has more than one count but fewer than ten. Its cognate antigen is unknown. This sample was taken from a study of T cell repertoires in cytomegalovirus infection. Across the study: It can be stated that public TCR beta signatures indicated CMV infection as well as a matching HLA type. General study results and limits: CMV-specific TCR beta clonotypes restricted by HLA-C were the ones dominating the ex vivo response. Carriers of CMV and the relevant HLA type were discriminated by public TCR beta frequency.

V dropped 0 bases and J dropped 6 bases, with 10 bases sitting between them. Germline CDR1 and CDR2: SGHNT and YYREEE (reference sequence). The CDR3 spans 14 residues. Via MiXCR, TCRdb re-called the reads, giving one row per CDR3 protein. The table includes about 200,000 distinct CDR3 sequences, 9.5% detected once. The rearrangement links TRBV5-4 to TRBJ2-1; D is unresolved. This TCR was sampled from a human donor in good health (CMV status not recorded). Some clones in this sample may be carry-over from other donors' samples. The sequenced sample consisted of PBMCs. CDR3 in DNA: TGTGCCAGCAGCTTGGGGCTCTCCCCCAATGAGCAGTTCTTC. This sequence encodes CASSLGLSPNEQFF.